Included here is one T cell receptor beta chain sequence, with context. These data belong to a study of blood T cell repertoires in COVID-19. Study as a whole: Material from acute and convalescent COVID-19 was sourced from the United States, Italy and Spain.

V was pared by 2 bases and J by 5 bases, with 8 bases between. The CDR3 extends over 13 amino acids. CDR1 and CDR2 (germline): SGDLS, YYNGEE. Authors' processing steps: Scientists estimated how many nucleated cells there were by amplifying reference gene primers. Profiled with immunoSEQ multiplex PCR; TCRdb holds only in-frame clones, not every one. The DNA was the basis for D and trimming; V, J and clone size are from that table. The table shows approximately 270,000 clones, with just under 90% occurring only once. This study enrolled people aged roughly 18 to 89 from 24 US geographic areas. Assignments of participants to cohorts depended upon their own reported clinical history.

This TCR was sampled from a woman under 40 with acute COVID-19. The rearrangement uses TRBV9 and TRBJ1-5, with D unclear. The source material was PBMCs or T cells enriched from blood (not recorded which). The CDR3 sequence: CASSVEGDQPQHF. The CDR3 nucleotides read TGTGCCAGCAGCGTTGAGGGCGATCAGCCCCAGCATTTT.